This T cell receptor (beta chain) was captured by sequencing in a study of blood T cell repertoires in COVID-19. Under the authors' procedure: For nucleated cells, counts were estimated from reference gene primer amplification. The data were produced by immunoSEQ multiplex PCR, yet TCRdb's version contains in-frame clones alone and is incomplete. V, J and clone size reflect that table, while D and trimming were determined from the DNA. The data show 200,000 to 250,000 clones, 85% to 90% seen once. Exposed participants came across a COVID-19 case within 2 weeks before study entry. The CDR3 extends over 15 amino acids. The germline V gene encodes CDR1 SGHDT and CDR2 YYEEEE. Trimming cost V 6 bases and J 7 bases; bases outside gene matches: 11.

The receptor was isolated from a man younger than 45 who had been exposed to COVID-19. This sequence joins TRBV5-6 and TRBJ2-1; 9 nucleotides line up with TRBD1. Sequencing was done on a sample of PBMCs or T cells enriched from blood (not recorded which). Here the CDR3 DNA reads TGTGCCAGCAACCGTCGGGGGACAGGGAGTAATGAGCAGTTCTTC. Translated, it gives CASNRRGTGSNEQFF.